This T cell receptor beta chain is drawn from a study of regulatory T cells in long-lasting Graves disease. Overall study context: In persistent Graves' disease, antithyroid drugs had been taken for over 5 years and TSH receptor antibodies stayed positive.

J gave up 5 bases and V 1 base, and 7 bases lay outside the gene matches. The CDR3 totals 15 residues. CDR1 and CDR2 (germline): SGHRS, YFSETQ. Whole-study results and caveats: Newly diagnosed disease favored TRBV20-1 and TRBJ2-1 over persistent disease.

The TCR beta library used iRepertoire HTBI primers with Arm-PCR amplification of CDR3. TCRdb recomputed calls from the multiplex PCR reads with MiXCR, one row per CDR3 protein. This table has 600,000 to 800,000 distinct CDR3 sequences, about 32% appearing once. Described time point: persistent/refractory GD, antithyroid drugs over 5 years with positive TRAb. PBMC-extracted RNA yielded the TCR library. The table lists this clonotype with a few counts. The antigen remains undetermined. This rearrangement joins TRBV5-1 to TRBJ1-1; 8 bases match TRBD1. Source: peripheral blood mononuclear cells (PBMCs), taken when the disease was refractory, from a patient treated with antithyroid drugs. The sequence was collected from a female donor with Graves disease. The CDR3 loop reads CASSLSQGGWTEAFF. CDR3 bases: TGCGCCAGCAGCTTGTCACAGGGGGGTTGGACTGAAGCTTTCTTT. The variable domain in full, completed from reference TRBV5-1 and TRBJ1-1, reads KAGVTQTPRYLIKTRGQQVTLSCSPISGHRSVSWYQQTPGQGLQFLFEYFSETQRNKGNFPGRFSGRQFSNSRSEMNVSTLELGDSALYLCASSLSQGGWTEAFFGQGTRLTVV.